The sequence of this TCR beta chain was determined in a study of control samples from healthy donors and cancer patients. Clones were read by immunoSEQ multiplex PCR, and TCRdb kept only the in-frame ones, dropping some. Of about 94,000 clones in the sample, 90% were seen once. CDR1 SGHRS and CDR2 YFSETQ come from the germline V gene. Trimming shortened V by 3 bases and J by 2 bases, and 26 bases separated the two germline ends. The CDR3 totals 19 residues. A single count supports this clone. V is TRBV5-1 and J is TRBJ1-2, with a tentative D call TRBD1 (5 bases). The sample was blood. The TCR comes from a woman aged 18-29 years in good health. CDR3 protein: CASSWGRPGTAFRNYGYTF. CDR3 nucleotide sequence: TGCGCCAGCAGCTGGGGGAGGCCGGGGACGGCATTTAGGAACTATGGCTACACCTTC.